This T cell receptor beta chain was profiled in a study of blood T cell repertoires in COVID-19. As for the study in general: The analysed material was cDNA or gDNA that came from T cells, B-cell-depleted T cells, or PBMCs.

The germline CDR1 and CDR2 sequences are LNHDA and SQIVND (reference sequence). The CDR3 spans 14 residues. The V gene end was trimmed by 4 bases and the J gene end by 3 bases; junction bases not matched to a gene: 6. Authors' analysis steps: The assay estimated nucleated cells by amplifying reference gene primers. The repertoire was sequenced with immunoSEQ multiplex PCR; TCRdb's copy has only in-frame clones and lacks some. The V and J calls and the clone size are those of that table, but D and trimming were determined from the DNA. The repertoire consists of about 280,000 clones, with approximately 90% occurring once and the leading ten covering roughly 2%.

The sequencing sample was made of peripheral blood. V gene TRBV19 combines with J gene TRBJ2-7, with 7 bases fitting TRBD2. This TCR derives from a woman aged 50 to 65 who had recovered from COVID-19. This chain's CDR3 is CASSNRAGVYEQYF. As DNA, the CDR3 is TGTGCCAGTAGTAATAGGGCGGGGGTCTACGAGCAGTACTTC.